This TCR beta chain was captured in a study of CXCR4 blockade with PD-1 therapy in pancreatic cancer. Findings and limits, study-wide: Without paired alpha-beta data, shared specificity of dominant clones is unconfirmed. Intratumoral clonality (mean approximately 0.15) exceeded healthy blood (about 0.045) but did not track survival. Clone frequency correlated with its number of distinct nucleotide rearrangements.

The archived tumor blocks came from patients without neoadjuvant therapy before resection. The CDR3 has 11 residues. V dropped 2 bases and J dropped 4 bases, with 0 bases sitting between them. Germline CDR1 and CDR2: SGHDN and FVKESK. Remarks on this clone: Its antigen is as yet unknown.

Clones were read by immunoSEQ multiplex PCR, and TCRdb kept only the in-frame ones, dropping some. The sample has approximately 17,000 clones, roughly 72% seen once; the top ten hold around 6.3%. Sequenced: tumor tissue. This TCR was sampled from a human donor with pancreatic ductal adenocarcinoma. This chain connects TRBV14 to TRBJ2-4; D unresolved. DNA for the CDR3: TGTGCCAGCAGCCAAAAAAACATTCAGTACTTC. Residues: CASSQKNIQYF.